This T cell receptor beta chain was identified during a study of shared clonotypes between healthy human individuals. The wider study: Donor composition was two women and a few men, aged 18 to 49. Researchers assigned three CD4 naive, three CD4 memory, two CD8 naive and one CD8 memory plate to each donor. The study's findings and limits: About 5% of naive CD4 clonotypes were shared across a few donors.

Concerning this clone: The antigen remains undetermined.

V lost 5 bases, J lost 7 bases, and 3 bases stayed unmatched. CDR3 length: 13 amino acids. Germline V gives CDR1 SGHTA, CDR2 FQGTGA. The method was immunoSEQ multiplex PCR; TCRdb's version includes in-frame clones alone and lacks a portion of them. The table has about 680,000 clones, around 92% seen once. Naive CD8 cells lacked CD45RO and underwent positive selection for CCR7, leaving out terminally differentiated effector memory CD45RA+ cells. The chain carries TRBV7-3 and TRBJ2-2, with 8 bases fitting TRBD2. This clonotype originated in a man aged 25-40 years in good health. Sequenced input: naive CD8+ T cells sorted from blood. CDR3 amino acids: CASSPRGGGELFF. CDR3 bases: TGTGCCAGCAGCCCCCGGGGGGGCGGGGAGCTGTTTTTT.